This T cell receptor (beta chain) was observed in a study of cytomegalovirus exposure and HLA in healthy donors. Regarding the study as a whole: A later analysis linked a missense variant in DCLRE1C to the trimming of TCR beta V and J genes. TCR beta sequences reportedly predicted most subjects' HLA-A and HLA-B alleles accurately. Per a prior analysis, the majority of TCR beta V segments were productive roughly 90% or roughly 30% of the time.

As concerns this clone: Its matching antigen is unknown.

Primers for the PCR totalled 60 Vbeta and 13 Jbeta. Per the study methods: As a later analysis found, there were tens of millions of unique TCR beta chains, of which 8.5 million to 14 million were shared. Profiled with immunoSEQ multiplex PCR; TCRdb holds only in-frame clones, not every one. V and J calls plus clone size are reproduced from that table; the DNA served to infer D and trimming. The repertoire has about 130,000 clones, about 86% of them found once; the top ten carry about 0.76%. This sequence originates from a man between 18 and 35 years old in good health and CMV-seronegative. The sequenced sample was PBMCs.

CDR3 sequence reads: CASSQDRGQGANTEAFF. DNA for the CDR3: TGCGCCAGCAGCCAAGATCGGGGCCAGGGGGCGAACACTGAAGCTTTCTTT. The chain employs TRBV4-3 and TRBJ1-1; the match to TRBD1 covers 8 bases. Germline CDR1 and CDR2: LGHNA and YSLEER. Unmatched junction bases numbered 7, after V lost 0 bases and J lost 1 base. CDR3 length: 17 residues.